Below are 22 T cell receptor beta chains sequenced from a single sample in a study of T cells in localized non-small cell lung cancer. Data came from immunoSEQ multiplex PCR; TCRdb stores just in-frame clones and leaves some out. The sample shows about 70,000 clones, approximately 87% of them seen only once. The material was peripheral blood, obtained before any cancer treatment. The receptors come from a male donor at least 60 years old with stage III squamous cell lung carcinoma.

The V call is TRBV2, the J call TRBJ2-5; the match to TRBD1 covers 8 bases. The CDR3 is 16 residues long. The V gene end was trimmed by 6 bases and the J gene end by 4 bases; junction bases not matched to a gene: 13. Germline CDR1 reads SNHLY; CDR2 reads FYNNEI. The CDR3, as DNA: TGTGCCAGCAGGGTTAGTCCCGGGACAGGTACAGAGACCCAGTACTTC. It translates to CASRVSPGTGTETQYF.

This chain links TRBV10-3 with TRBJ2-5; 11 bases align to TRBD1. The CDR3 spans 14 residues. The J segment lost 9 bases and the V segment lost 4 bases, leaving 7 bases of the junction unmatched. The germline gives CDR1 ENHRY, CDR2 SYGVKD. CDR3 DNA sequence: TGTGCCATCAGTGCGGGACAGGGGGGTCATCCCCAGTACTTC. Residues: CAISAGQGGHPQYF.

The chain links TRBV15 to TRBJ1-4; 9 bases fit TRBD1. J was trimmed by 2 bases and V by 2 bases; bases with no gene match: 12. The CDR3 runs 19 residues. CDR1 and CDR2 from the germline V gene are LNHNV and YYDKDF (reference sequence). The CDR3 is CATSRPGGGQGWTNEKLFF. The CDR3, as DNA: TGTGCCACCAGCAGACCGGGAGGAGGACAGGGGTGGACTAATGAAAAACTGTTTTTT.

This chain links TRBV27 with TRBJ2-2, with a tentative D call TRBD2 (6 bases). Trimming pared 8 bases from V and 5 bases from J, leaving 30 bases between. Germline CDR1 and CDR2: MNHEY and SMNVEV (reference sequence). The CDR3 sequence is 19 residues long. The CDR3 region has the DNA TGTGCCAGCTCCGAATCCACGACAGCCGGAGGGGTGGGAACCGGGGAGCTGTTTTTT. This codes for CASSESTTAGGVGTGELFF.

This clone was picked up a small number of times. The rearrangement uses TRBV28 and TRBJ1-5; perhaps TRBD1 as D (6 bases). V was clipped by 5 bases and J by 9 bases, with 20 bases between them. The CDR3 has 15 amino acids. Germline assignment: CDR1 MDHEN and CDR2 SYDVKM. The CDR3: CASSRRTALGAPQHF. In nucleotides, the CDR3 is TGTGCCAGCAGTCGCCGGACAGCCCTGGGCGCGCCCCAGCATTTT.

This clone was counted once. V usage is TRBV6-6 and J usage is TRBJ2-3; 11 bases agree with TRBD1. Trimming at V came to 4 bases and at J to 7 bases, leaving 10 bases not matched to a gene. Germline assignment: CDR1 MNHNY and CDR2 SVGAGI (reference sequence). The CDR3 spans 16 residues. CDR3 sequence reads: CASSSSGTGGSYTQYF. DNA for the CDR3: TGTGCCAGCAGTTCCTCCGGGACAGGGGGTTCTTATACGCAGTATTTT.

This chain joins TRBV10-3 and TRBJ1-4; D call uncertain. Per the germline V gene, CDR1 is ENHRY and CDR2 is SYGVKD. CDR3 size: 14 residues. V dropped 3 bases and J dropped 7 bases, with 12 bases sitting between them. CDR3 in amino acids: CAISESAGREKLFF. The CDR3 DNA reads TGTGCCATCAGTGAATCGGCAGGACGTGAAAAACTGTTTTTT.

The chain combines TRBV7-9 with TRBJ2-1, with D possibly called TRBD1 or TRBD2 (6 bases each). CDR3 length: 16 residues. V was clipped by 5 bases and J by 5 bases, with 19 bases between them. CDR1 is SEHNR, CDR2 FQNEAQ, per germline (reference sequence). In nucleotides, the CDR3 is TGTGCCAGCAGCCGCATAGGGGGGCAGCTCCACAATGAGCAGTTCTTC. Translating gives CASSRIGGQLHNEQFF.

This chain connects TRBV4-1 to TRBJ2-7; D unclear. From germline, CDR1 is MGHRA and CDR2 YSYEKL. The CDR3 length is 14 residues. Trimming removed 2 bases at V and 0 bases at J, with 8 bases between. The CDR3 coding sequence is TGCGCCAGCAGCCAATCTCTAAGCTCCTACGAGCAGTACTTC. It specifies CASSQSLSSYEQYF.

The chain couples TRBV5-4 to TRBJ2-2; D perhaps matches TRBD1 (5 bases). Germline CDR1 is SGHNT and CDR2 is YYREEE (reference sequence). This CDR3 region has 15 residues. Trimming shortened V by 0 bases and J by 1 base, and 7 bases separated the two germline ends. The CDR3: CASSLATGNTGELFF. The CDR3 DNA reads as TGTGCCAGCAGCTTGGCAACAGGGAACACCGGGGAGCTGTTTTTT.

The chain uses TRBV10-3 and TRBJ1-1, with TRBD1 matching over 7 bases. This CDR3 spans 12 amino acids. Germline V gene lookup returns CDR1 ENHRY and CDR2 SYGVKD. J gave up 3 bases and V 10 bases, and 5 bases lay outside the gene matches. The DNA for the CDR3 is TGTGCCACCACAGGGGCGGACACTGAAGCTTTCTTT. Translating gives CATTGADTEAFF.

V gene TRBV21-1 combines with J gene TRBJ1-5. TRBV21-1 constitutes a pseudogene. This CDR3 contains 10 residues. This CDR3 is CASSKQPQHF. Written as DNA, the CDR3 is TGTGCCAGCAGCAAGCAGCCCCAGCATTTT.

J is TRBJ1-2 and V is TRBV19; TRBD1 matches at 8 bases. Per germline, CDR1 LNHDA and CDR2 SQIVND (reference sequence). The V segment lost 4 bases and the J segment 8 bases; nucleotides outside the gene matches: 12. The CDR3 has 15 amino acids. As DNA, the CDR3 is TGTGCCAGTAGTACAACCGGGACAGGCAGAAACGGCTACACCTTC. This translates into CASSTTGTGRNGYTF.

The chain uses TRBV12-5 and TRBJ1-5; D gene ambiguous. This CDR3 spans 13 amino acids. V shed 7 bases and J shed 7 bases, with 14 bases lying between them. Looked up from germline, CDR1 is LGHNT and CDR2 is FRNRAP. The CDR3 DNA reads as TGTGCTAGTGCCAAATCGGAGGCGCAGCCCCAGCATTTT. This sequence encodes CASAKSEAQPQHF. Looking up the rest from reference TRBV12-5 and TRBJ1-5 gives the full variable domain: DARVTQTPRHKVTEMGQEVTMRCQPILGHNTVFWYRQTMMQGLELLAYFRNRAPLDDSGMPKDRFSAEMPDATLATLKIQPSEPRDSAVYFCASAKSEAQPQHFGDGTRLSIL.

This clone was observed once. J is TRBJ1-5 and V is TRBV6-5; D remains ambiguous. The CDR3 extends over 15 amino acids. The germline gives CDR1 MNHEY, CDR2 SVGAGI. V lost 6 bases, J lost 1 base, and 13 bases lay in between. The DNA of the CDR3 is TGTGCCAGCAGAACCGGGTCTCCGAGCAATCAGCCCCAGCATTTT. Amino acids: CASRTGSPSNQPQHF.

V and J are TRBV10-3 and TRBJ2-4, with D tentatively TRBD1 or TRBD2 (7 bases each). Looked up from germline, CDR1 is ENHRY and CDR2 is SYGVKD. The CDR3 length is 17 residues. Trimming left V 0 bases short and J 1 base short, with 13 bases between. CDR3 sequence: CAISESQGGIAKNIQYF. CDR3 DNA: TGTGCCATCAGTGAGTCCCAGGGGGGGATTGCCAAAAACATTCAGTACTTC.

The rearrangement joins TRBV5-1 to TRBJ1-4; 9 positions agree with TRBD1. The CDR3 sequence is 15 residues long. J lost 5 bases, V lost 0 bases, and 2 bases had no gene match. Germline values: CDR1 SGHRS, CDR2 YFSETQ. The CDR3 loop reads CASSLVGTGNEKLFF. CDR3 DNA: TGCGCCAGCAGCTTGGTTGGGACAGGGAATGAAAAACTGTTTTTT.

The J gene is TRBJ1-6, the V gene TRBV5-1; D ambiguous. The V and J ends lost 0 bases and 0 bases respectively, with 7 bases between them. The CDR3 is 16 residues long. Per the germline V gene, CDR1 is SGHRS and CDR2 is YFSETQ. This chain's CDR3 is CASSLGGSSYNSPLHF. The CDR3 DNA reads TGCGCCAGCAGCTTGGGCGGGAGCTCCTATAATTCACCCCTCCACTTT.

Regarding this clone: A read error may produce the germline difference seen at one junction end. The gene calls are TRBV7-8 and TRBJ2-6; 8 bases line up with TRBD2. The CDR3 contains 15 residues. CDR1 is SGHVS and CDR2 is FQNEAQ in the germline V gene. The CDR3 region has the DNA TGTGCCAGCAGCATAGCGGGGTCTGGGGCCAACGTCCTGACTTTC. Encoded protein: CASSIAGSGANVLTF.

The chain is built from TRBV18 and TRBJ1-5; 8 bases are shared with TRBD1. The junction had 2 bases not matched to a gene; V was cut back by 0 bases and J by 4 bases. The germline V gene encodes CDR1 KGHSH and CDR2 LQKENI. The CDR3 contains 15 residues. The CDR3 is CASSPPGTGNQPQHF. The CDR3 DNA follows: TGTGCCAGCTCACCACCCGGGACAGGTAATCAGCCCCAGCATTTT.

The chain is built from TRBV7-2 and TRBJ2-7; D uncertain. Germline CDR1 SGHTA, CDR2 FQGNSA. This CDR3 region has 13 residues. Trimming removed 5 bases at V and 3 bases at J, with 11 bases between. CDR3 DNA: TGTGCCAGCAGCCCCCCATGGGGCTACGAGCAGTACTTC. This gives the protein CASSPPWGYEQYF.

The chain uses TRBV12-5 and TRBJ2-6; D may be TRBD2 (6 bases). The CDR3 loop spans 14 amino acids. Trimming shortened V by 11 bases and J by 0 bases, and 11 bases separated the two germline ends. From germline, CDR1 is LGHNT and CDR2 FRNRAP. The CDR3: CASSGLSGANVLTF. Written as DNA, the CDR3 is TGTGCTTCGTCGGGACTCTCTGGGGCCAACGTCCTGACTTTC.